This entry is about one T cell receptor (beta chain). Its antigen specificity is not known. Base-call qualities are not available, and no considerably larger clone is one nucleotide away. The data derive from a study of shared clonotypes between healthy human individuals (dated by TCRdb to between 2020 and 2021). About the full investigation: The cohort comprised a couple of women and a few men aged 18 to 49 years. Different laboratories and diverse techniques were used to prepare libraries and sequence TCR repertoires, to increase sequencing depth and limit assay-specific biases. Blood TCR repertoires of five healthy adults were deeply sequenced to estimate repertoire size and the extent of clonotype sharing between individuals. Each donor's leukapheresis produced roughly between about 0.9 and 9.5 billion PBMCs. The paper as a whole reports these results and caveats: Because the study included a small number of donors, the genetic and exposure-history diversity represented was limited. Sampling was restricted to blood, and TCR repertoires in tissue are likely to differ from TCR repertoires in blood. Pairwise subsampling led to the expectation that sequencing depth would affect the degree of clonotype sharing among donors.

Using the deep immunoSEQ assay, multiplex PCR amplified TCR CDR3 regions from genomic DNA. Genomic DNA extracted from each cell subset was distributed evenly over all wells of several immunoSEQ 96-well plates, and each plate served as one replicate. For unsorted PBMC, each replicate PCR was loaded with 300 ng genomic DNA, equivalent to roughly 31,000 T cell genomes. Genomic DNA from unsorted PBMC was sequenced over ten immunoSEQ deep assay plates. The purified libraries were quantified using a Qubit 3.0 fluorometer, sized with a Bioanalyzer 2100, and then quantified again using the KAPA Library Quantification kit. Every immunoSEQ 96-well plate was sequenced on a separate single-read 150-cycle Illumina NextSeq 550 flow cell. The study's own analysis went as follows. The immunoSEQ output contained only junctional sequences without quality scores, so filtering could not match that applied to full-length reads. To assign V/J genes and CDR3, sequences were annotated using PyIR, a Python wrapper for IgBLAST v1.9, with IMGT germline references. Reads were filtered out if the reads had weak V/J assignments (E-value above 1e-6), no CDR3, stop codons, out-of-frame junctions, or ambiguous translated residues. V3J clonotypes were defined as sequences sharing an identical inferred V gene, J gene, and CDR3 amino acid sequence. To compute the percentage overlap between repertoires, the number of shared unique clonotypes was divided by the size of the smaller repertoire. RTK rarefaction, the Chao1 estimator, and Recon v2.1 estimates of unobserved clonotypes were used to assess repertoire richness. TCRdb's version of the immuneACCESS table is confined to in-frame rearrangements and falls short of the full clone set. An unresolved V gene accounts for under half of the shortfall where checked; the remainder is of unknown origin. Clone size and V and J calls were adopted from that table, with D and trimming inferred from the DNA. Present in this sample are about 510,000 clones, 79% of which were seen just once. Under 15% of the sample lies in the top ten.

Spanning cysteine to phenylalanine, the CDR3 consists of 16 amino acids. The kept DNA is CDR3 alone, 48 bases in frame from the first base. Trimmed from V: 4 bases; trimmed from J: 2 bases; junction bases lacking a gene match: 11. In the germline V gene, CDR1 corresponds to SGHDT and CDR2 to YYEEEE. Healthy HIV-negative adults with no recently reported acute infections or vaccinations were included as donors. Every donor was a Caucasian adult residing in Nashville, Tennessee, USA. In the unsorted samples, 70 million to 90 million PBMCs were counted, and genomic DNA was extracted using the QIAamp DNA Blood Mini kit. Blood was collected by leukapheresis, and PBMCs were isolated by Ficoll-Histopaque density gradient centrifugation and then cryopreserved in liquid nitrogen vapor phase.

The TCR comes from a woman in her thirties or forties in good health. Some clones in this sample may be carry-over from other donors' samples. The chain is encoded by TRBV5-6 joined to TRBJ2-5, with 7 middle bases fitting TRBD1. The material sequenced was PBMCs. The sequence in DNA is TGTGCCAGCAGCCTCCTAAGGGGGCGGCTTCAAGAGACCCAGTACTTC. This codes for CASSLLRGRLQETQYF.